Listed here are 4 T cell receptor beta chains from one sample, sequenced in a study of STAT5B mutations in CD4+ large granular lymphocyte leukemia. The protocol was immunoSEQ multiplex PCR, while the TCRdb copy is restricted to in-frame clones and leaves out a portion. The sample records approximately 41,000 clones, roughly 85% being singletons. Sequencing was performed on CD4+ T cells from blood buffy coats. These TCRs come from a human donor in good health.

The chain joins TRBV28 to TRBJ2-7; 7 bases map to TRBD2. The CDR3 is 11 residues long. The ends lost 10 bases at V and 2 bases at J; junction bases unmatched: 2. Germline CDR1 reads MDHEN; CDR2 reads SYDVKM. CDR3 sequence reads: CATGGAYEQYF. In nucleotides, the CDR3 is TGTGCCACTGGGGGGGCCTACGAGCAGTACTTC.

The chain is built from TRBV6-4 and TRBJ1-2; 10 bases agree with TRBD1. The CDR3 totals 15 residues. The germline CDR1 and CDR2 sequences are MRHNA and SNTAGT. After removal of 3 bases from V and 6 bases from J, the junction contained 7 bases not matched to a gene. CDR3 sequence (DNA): TGTGCCAGCAGTGAGACAGGGGGCGGTTGGAATGGCTACACCTTC. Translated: CASSETGGGWNGYTF.

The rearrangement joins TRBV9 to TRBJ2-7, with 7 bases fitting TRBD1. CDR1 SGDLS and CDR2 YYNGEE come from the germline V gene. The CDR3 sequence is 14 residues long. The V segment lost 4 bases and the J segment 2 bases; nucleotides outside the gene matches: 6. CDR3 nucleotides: TGTGCCAGCAGCTCGGGACAGTCGACCTACGAGCAGTACTTC. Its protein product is CASSSGQSTYEQYF.

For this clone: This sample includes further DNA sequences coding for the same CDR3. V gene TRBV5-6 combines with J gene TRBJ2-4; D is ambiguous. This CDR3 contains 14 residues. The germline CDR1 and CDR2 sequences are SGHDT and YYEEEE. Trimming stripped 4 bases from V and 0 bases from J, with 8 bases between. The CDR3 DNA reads TGTGCCAGCAGCCCCACTGGAGCCAAAAACATTCAGTACTTC. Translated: CASSPTGAKNIQYF.